The clone carrying this TCR beta chain has ten or more counts. The antigen remains unidentified. 2 million unsorted PBMCs were stored in RNAlater at -80 °C before RNA extraction. This sample is drawn from a study of neurological immune-mediated disorders. General study findings and limits: Expanded clones shared no CDR3 amino acid sequences across subjects, suggesting private repertoires in all groups. HTLV-1-associated myelopathy had the most TCR clonal expansion, whereas multiple sclerosis had the least (lower than in healthy controls).

The method for making cDNA was 5'RACE, and it used 10-nucleotide random UMIs. MiXCR, run by TCRdb on the 5' RACE reads, gives a single entry per CDR3 protein. The sample includes some 78,000 distinct CDR3 sequences, 4.5% to 6.5% seen only once; the top ten take 2% to 2.5%. Trimming cost V 0 bases and J 2 bases; bases outside gene matches: 11. Germline values: CDR1 DFQATT, CDR2 SNEGSKA (reference sequence). The CDR3 extends over 18 amino acids. The sequenced material came from PBMCs. This chain uses TRBV20-1 with TRBJ2-3; 10 bases map to TRBD2. The TCR sequence derives from a woman in her twenties or thirties with multiple sclerosis. CDR3 nucleotides: TGCAGTGCTAGAGAATCGCTAGCGGGAGCCTTTCACACAGATACGCAGTATTTT. Translation gives CSARESLAGAFHTDTQYF.